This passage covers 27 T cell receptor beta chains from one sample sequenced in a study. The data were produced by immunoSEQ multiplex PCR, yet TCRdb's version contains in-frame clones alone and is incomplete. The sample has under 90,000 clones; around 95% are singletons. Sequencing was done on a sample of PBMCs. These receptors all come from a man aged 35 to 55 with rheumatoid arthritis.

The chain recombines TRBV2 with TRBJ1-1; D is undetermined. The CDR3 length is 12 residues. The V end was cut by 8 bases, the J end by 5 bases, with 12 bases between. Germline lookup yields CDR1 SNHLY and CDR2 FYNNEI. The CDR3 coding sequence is TGTGCCAGCCAGGTTGGTGGAACTGAAGCTTTCTTT. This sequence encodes CASQVGGTEAFF.

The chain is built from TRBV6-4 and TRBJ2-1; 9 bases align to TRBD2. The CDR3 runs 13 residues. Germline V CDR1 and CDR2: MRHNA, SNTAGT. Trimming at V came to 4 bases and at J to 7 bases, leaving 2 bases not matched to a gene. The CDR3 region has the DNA TGTGCCAGCAGTGTAGCGGGAGTAAATGAGCAGTTCTTC. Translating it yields CASSVAGVNEQFF.

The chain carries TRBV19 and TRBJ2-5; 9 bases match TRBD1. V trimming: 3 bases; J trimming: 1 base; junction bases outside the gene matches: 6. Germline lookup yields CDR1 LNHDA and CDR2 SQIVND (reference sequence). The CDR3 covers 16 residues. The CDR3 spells CASSMGTGSFQETQYF. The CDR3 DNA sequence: TGTGCCAGTAGTATGGGGACAGGGTCGTTCCAAGAGACCCAGTACTTC.

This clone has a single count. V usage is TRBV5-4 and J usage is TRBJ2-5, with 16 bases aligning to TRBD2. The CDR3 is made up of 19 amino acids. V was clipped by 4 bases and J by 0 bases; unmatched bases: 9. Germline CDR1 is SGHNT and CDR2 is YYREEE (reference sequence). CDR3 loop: CASSPGTSGRAGYQETQYF. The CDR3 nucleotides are TGTGCCAGCAGCCCAGGGACTAGCGGGAGGGCGGGGTACCAAGAGACCCAGTACTTC.

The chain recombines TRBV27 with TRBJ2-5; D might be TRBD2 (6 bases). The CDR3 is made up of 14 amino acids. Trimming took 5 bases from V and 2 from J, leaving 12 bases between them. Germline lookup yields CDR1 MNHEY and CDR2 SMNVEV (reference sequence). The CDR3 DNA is TGTGCCAGCAGTCAATGGGGACTTCAAGAGACCCAGTACTTC. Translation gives CASSQWGLQETQYF.

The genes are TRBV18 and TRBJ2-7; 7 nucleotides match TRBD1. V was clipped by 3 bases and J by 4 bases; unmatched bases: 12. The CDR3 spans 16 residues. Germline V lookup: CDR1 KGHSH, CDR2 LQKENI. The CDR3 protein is CASSPLPRGGGYEQYF. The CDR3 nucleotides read TGTGCCAGCTCACCGCTCCCCAGAGGGGGCGGGTACGAGCAGTACTTC.

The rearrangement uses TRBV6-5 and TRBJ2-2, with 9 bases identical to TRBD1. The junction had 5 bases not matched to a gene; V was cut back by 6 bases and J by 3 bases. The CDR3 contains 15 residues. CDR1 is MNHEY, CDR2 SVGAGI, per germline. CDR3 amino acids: CASSLGQGHTGELFF. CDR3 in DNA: TGTGCCAGCAGCCTGGGACAGGGTCACACCGGGGAGCTGTTTTTT.

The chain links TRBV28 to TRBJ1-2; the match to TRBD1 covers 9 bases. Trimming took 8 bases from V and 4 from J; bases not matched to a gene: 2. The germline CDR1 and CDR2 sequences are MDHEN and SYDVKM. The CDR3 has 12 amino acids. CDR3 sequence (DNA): TGTGCCAGCGAGGACAGGGGCTATGGCTACACCTTC. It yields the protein CASEDRGYGYTF.

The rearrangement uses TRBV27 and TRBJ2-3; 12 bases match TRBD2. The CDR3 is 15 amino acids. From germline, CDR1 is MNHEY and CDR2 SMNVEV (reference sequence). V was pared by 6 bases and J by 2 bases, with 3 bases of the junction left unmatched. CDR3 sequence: CASRSSGRDTDTQYF. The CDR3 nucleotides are TGTGCCAGCAGGTCTAGCGGGAGGGACACAGATACGCAGTATTTT.

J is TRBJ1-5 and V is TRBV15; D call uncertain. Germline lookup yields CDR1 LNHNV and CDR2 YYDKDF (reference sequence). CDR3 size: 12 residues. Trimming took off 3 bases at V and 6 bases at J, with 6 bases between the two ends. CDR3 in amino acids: CATSRGLQPQHF. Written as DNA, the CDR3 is TGTGCCACCAGCAGGGGCCTTCAGCCCCAGCATTTT.

Here the CDR3 DNA reads TGTGCCAGCAGCCAAGATAACAGGGAGACCCAGTACTTC. Its protein product is CASSQDNRETQYF. This chain uses TRBV3-1 (or the pseudogene TRBV3-2) with TRBJ2-5; perhaps TRBD1 as D (5 bases). CDR3 length: 13 residues. V lost 0 bases to trimming and J lost 5 bases, with 7 bases between them. Germline V gene sequence: CDR1 LGHDT, CDR2 YNNKEL (reference sequence).

This chain's CDR3 is CAISDSGVGRGGQPQHF. The CDR3 region has the DNA TGTGCCATCAGTGACTCCGGTGTGGGTAGGGGCGGGCAGCCCCAGCATTTT. V is TRBV10-3 and J is TRBJ1-5, with a possible D match to TRBD1 (5 bases). V lost 3 bases, J lost 7 bases, and 22 bases lay in between. The CDR3 totals 17 residues. Per the germline V gene, CDR1 is ENHRY and CDR2 is SYGVKD.

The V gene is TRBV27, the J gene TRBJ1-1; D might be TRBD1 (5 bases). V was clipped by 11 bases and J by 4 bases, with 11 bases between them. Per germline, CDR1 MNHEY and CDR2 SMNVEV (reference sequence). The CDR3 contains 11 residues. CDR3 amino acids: CAVGVGTEAFF. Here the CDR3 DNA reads TGTGCCGTAGGGGTTGGCACTGAAGCTTTCTTT.

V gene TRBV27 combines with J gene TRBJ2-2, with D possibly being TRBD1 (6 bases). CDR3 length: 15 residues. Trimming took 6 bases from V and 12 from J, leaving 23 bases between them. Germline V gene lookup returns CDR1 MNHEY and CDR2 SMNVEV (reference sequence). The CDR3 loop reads CASSPPGTTLKKLFF. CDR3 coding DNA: TGTGCCAGCAGCCCTCCCGGGACAACCCTAAAGAAGCTGTTTTTT.

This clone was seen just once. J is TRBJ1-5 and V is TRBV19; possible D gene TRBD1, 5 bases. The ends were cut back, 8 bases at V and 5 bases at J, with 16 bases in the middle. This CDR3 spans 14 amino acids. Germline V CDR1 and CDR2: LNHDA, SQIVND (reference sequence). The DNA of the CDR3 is TGTGCCAGTTCCGGGGCTCTTTTCTATCAGCCCCAGCATTTT. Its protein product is CASSGALFYQPQHF. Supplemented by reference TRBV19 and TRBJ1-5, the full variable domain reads DGGITQSPKYLFRKEGQNVTLSCEQNLNHDAMYWYRQDPGQGLRLIYYSQIVNDFQKGDIAEGYSVSREKKESFPLTVTSAQKNPTAFYLCASSGALFYQPQHFGDGTRLSIL.

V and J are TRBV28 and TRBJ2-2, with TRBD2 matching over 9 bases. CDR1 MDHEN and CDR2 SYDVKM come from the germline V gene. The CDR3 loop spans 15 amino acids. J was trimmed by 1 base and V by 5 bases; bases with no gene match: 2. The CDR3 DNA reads TGTGCCAGCAGTCCGACTAGCGGGAACACCGGGGAGCTGTTTTTT. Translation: CASSPTSGNTGELFF.

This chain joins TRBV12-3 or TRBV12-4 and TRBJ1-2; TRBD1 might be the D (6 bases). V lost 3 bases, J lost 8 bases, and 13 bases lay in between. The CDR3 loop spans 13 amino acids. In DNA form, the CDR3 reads TGTGCCAGCAGTTTCGGACAGCGACGGGGCTACACCTTC. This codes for CASSFGQRRGYTF.

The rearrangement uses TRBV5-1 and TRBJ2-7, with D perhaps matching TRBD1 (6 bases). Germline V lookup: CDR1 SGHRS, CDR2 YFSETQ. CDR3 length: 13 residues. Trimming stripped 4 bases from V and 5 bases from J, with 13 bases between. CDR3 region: CASSSLQGDEQYF. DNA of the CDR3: TGCGCCAGCAGCAGCCTACAGGGTGACGAGCAGTACTTC.

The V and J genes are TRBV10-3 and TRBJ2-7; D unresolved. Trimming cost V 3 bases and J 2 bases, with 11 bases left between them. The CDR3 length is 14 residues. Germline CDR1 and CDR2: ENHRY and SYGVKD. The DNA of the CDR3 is TGTGCCATCAGTGAAATGCTAGGAGCCTACGAGCAGTACTTC. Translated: CAISEMLGAYEQYF.

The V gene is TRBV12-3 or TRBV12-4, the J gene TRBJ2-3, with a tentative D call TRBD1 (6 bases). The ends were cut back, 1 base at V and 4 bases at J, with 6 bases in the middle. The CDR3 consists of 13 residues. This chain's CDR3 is CASSLDRADTQYF. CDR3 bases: TGTGCCAGCAGTTTAGACAGGGCAGATACGCAGTATTTT.

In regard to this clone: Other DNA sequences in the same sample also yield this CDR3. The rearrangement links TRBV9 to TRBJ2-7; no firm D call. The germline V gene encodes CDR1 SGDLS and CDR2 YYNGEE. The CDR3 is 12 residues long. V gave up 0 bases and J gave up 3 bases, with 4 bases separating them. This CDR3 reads CASSVDGYEQYF. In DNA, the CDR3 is TGTGCCAGCAGCGTAGACGGCTACGAGCAGTACTTC.

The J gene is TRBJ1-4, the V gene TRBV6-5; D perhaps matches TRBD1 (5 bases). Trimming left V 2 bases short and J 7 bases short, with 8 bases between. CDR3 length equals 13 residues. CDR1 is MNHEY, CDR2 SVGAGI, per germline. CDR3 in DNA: TGTGCCAGCAGTTACGGCAGGGTTGAAAAACTGTTTTTT. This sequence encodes CASSYGRVEKLFF.

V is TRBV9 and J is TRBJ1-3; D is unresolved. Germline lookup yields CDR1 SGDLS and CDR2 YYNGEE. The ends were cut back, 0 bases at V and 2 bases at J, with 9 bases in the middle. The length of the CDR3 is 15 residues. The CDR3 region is CASSVDGNTGNTIYF. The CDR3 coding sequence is TGTGCCAGCAGCGTAGACGGGAACACTGGAAACACCATATATTTT.

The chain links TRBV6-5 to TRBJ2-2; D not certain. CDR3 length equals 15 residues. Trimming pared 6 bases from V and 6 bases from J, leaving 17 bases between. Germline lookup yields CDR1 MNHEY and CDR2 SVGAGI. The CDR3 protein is CASRPLFTKPGELFF. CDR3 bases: TGTGCCAGCAGACCACTCTTCACTAAACCCGGGGAGCTGTTTTTT.

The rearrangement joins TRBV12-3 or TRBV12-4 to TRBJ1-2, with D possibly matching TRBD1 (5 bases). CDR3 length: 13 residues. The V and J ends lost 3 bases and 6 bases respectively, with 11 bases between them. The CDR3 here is CASSLGRVDGYTF. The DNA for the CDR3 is TGTGCCAGCAGTTTGGGCAGGGTCGATGGCTACACCTTC.

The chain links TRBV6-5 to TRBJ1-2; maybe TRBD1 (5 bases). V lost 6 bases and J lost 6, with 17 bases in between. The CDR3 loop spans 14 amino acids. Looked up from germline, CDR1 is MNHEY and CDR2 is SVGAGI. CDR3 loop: CASRSTILGDGYTF. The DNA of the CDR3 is TGTGCCAGCAGGTCGACTATACTAGGGGATGGCTACACCTTC.

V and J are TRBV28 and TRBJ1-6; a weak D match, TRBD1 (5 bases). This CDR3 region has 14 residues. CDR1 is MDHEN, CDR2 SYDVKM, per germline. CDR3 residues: CATPGRGYNSPLHF. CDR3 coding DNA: TGTGCTACCCCCGGGAGGGGTTATAATTCACCCCTCCACTTT.